This entry describes one T cell receptor beta chain. Mismatch with germline at one junction end may stem from a read error. In germline, CDR1 is MGHRA, CDR2 YSYEKL. The CDR3 has 14 amino acids. This sample stems from a study of T cell changes during pregnancy in multiple sclerosis. TCRdb keeps only in-frame clones here, not all; method: immunoSEQ multiplex PCR. The profile covers 35,000 to 50,000 clones, with about nine tenths appearing a single time and 0.95% to 1.5% taken by the ten largest. J is TRBJ1-4 and V is TRBV4-1, with 7 bases matching TRBD1. The TCR comes from a female donor with multiple sclerosis, enrolled in a pregnancy study. The source material was CD4+ T cells from peripheral blood mononuclear cells, sampled in the second trimester of pregnancy. The CDR3: CASSQEPTAWDSNF. CDR3 nucleotide sequence: TGCGCCAGCAGCCAAGAGCCTACCGCTTGGGACAGTAACTTT.